The 27 T cell receptor beta chains in this list originate from one sample, sequenced in a study of ipilimumab plus nivolumab after autologous stem cell transplantation. Assay: immunoSEQ multiplex PCR; the TCRdb copy retains only in-frame clones and omits some. Of fewer than 20,000 clones in the sample, 65% to 75% were seen once. The sample here was PBMCs, taken in a trial of ipilimumab plus nivolumab as post-transplant consolidation. These receptors originate from a male donor with diffuse large B-cell lymphoma.

V is TRBV9 and J is TRBJ1-2; D uncertain. Germline-derived CDR1 and CDR2 are SGDLS and YYNGEE. The CDR3 runs 13 residues. V was trimmed by 5 bases and J by 3 bases, leaving 11 bases between them. CDR3 nucleotide sequence: TGTGCCAGCAGTGGCGGCACAGACTATGGCTACACCTTC. It translates to CASSGGTDYGYTF.

The V gene is TRBV5-4, the J gene TRBJ2-3; 11 bases are a match to TRBD2. The ends lost 4 bases at V and 7 bases at J; junction bases unmatched: 8. CDR1 SGHNT and CDR2 YYREEE come from the germline V gene (reference sequence). The CDR3 spans 15 residues. This CDR3 is CASSDTSGGRNTQYF. The CDR3 DNA follows: TGTGCCAGCAGCGATACTAGCGGGGGCCGTAATACGCAGTATTTT.

V usage is TRBV11-2 and J usage is TRBJ2-1; 9 nucleotides match TRBD1. V shed 5 bases, J shed 5 bases, and the junction held 7 bases outside the gene matches. The CDR3 covers 15 residues. Looked up from germline, CDR1 is SGHAT and CDR2 is FQNNGV. Written as DNA, the CDR3 is TGTGCCAGCAGCACCGGGACAGGGTCCCACAATGAGCAGTTCTTC. This encodes CASSTGTGSHNEQFF.

This clone was counted only a few times. The rearrangement links TRBV6-4 to TRBJ2-1; 7 bases align to TRBD1. Per the germline V gene, CDR1 is MRHNA and CDR2 is SNTAGT. The CDR3 is 15 residues long. Losses at the gene ends were 6 bases for V and 8 bases for J; bases not matched to a gene: 13. Written as DNA, the CDR3 is TGTGCCAGCAGCGCAACCGGGACAGTCTATGATGAGCAGTTCTTC. Translated: CASSATGTVYDEQFF.

CDR3 sequence (DNA): TGTGCCAGCAGCTTAATACAGGGGGAGGGACACACCTTC. Translated, it gives CASSLIQGEGHTF. The chain joins TRBV7-9 to TRBJ1-2; 8 nucleotides agree with TRBD1. CDR1 is SEHNR and CDR2 is FQNEAQ in the germline V gene (reference sequence). The CDR3 runs 13 residues. J was trimmed by 12 bases and V by 2 bases; bases with no gene match: 8.

The rearrangement joins TRBV6-1 to TRBJ2-7, with D perhaps assigned TRBD1 or TRBD2 (7 bases each). Germline-derived CDR1 and CDR2 are MNHNS and SASEGT. The germline V and J ends were trimmed by 2 bases and 6 bases, with 17 bases remaining between them. There are 15 residues in the CDR3. CDR3 protein: CASSETQGGAPEQYF. The CDR3 DNA is TGTGCCAGCAGTGAAACGCAGGGGGGGGCCCCCGAGCAGTACTTC.

CDR3 in amino acids: CASTRDGQSEAFF. The CDR3 DNA sequence: TGTGCCAGCACAAGAGACGGACAGAGTGAAGCTTTCTTT. The rearrangement links TRBV2 to TRBJ1-1; the D gene is possibly TRBD1 (6 bases). The CDR3 spans 13 residues. Germline V gene sequence: CDR1 SNHLY, CDR2 FYNNEI. With 7 bases removed from V and 7 bases from J, the gap between germline ends came to 16 bases.

The rearrangement joins TRBV30 to TRBJ1-4; TRBD1 aligns across 8 bases. The junction had 7 bases not matched to a gene; V was cut back by 2 bases and J by 5 bases. Germline CDR1 is GTSNPN and CDR2 is SVGIG (reference sequence). CDR3 length: 15 residues. Written as DNA, the CDR3 is TGTGCCTGGAGTTTCGGACAGGGCGAAAATGAAAAACTGTTTTTT. Translated: CAWSFGQGENEKLFF.

J is TRBJ1-2 and V is TRBV19, with 7 bases lining up with TRBD1. The CDR3 length is 13 residues. CDR1 LNHDA and CDR2 SQIVND come from the germline V gene (reference sequence). After removal of 6 bases from V and 3 bases from J, the junction contained 4 bases not matched to a gene. The CDR3: CASSIGTDYGYTF. The CDR3, as DNA: TGTGCCAGTAGCATCGGGACAGACTATGGCTACACCTTC.

This clone was seen repeatedly, ten times or more. Different DNA sequences within this sample yield the same CDR3. This sequence joins TRBV4-1 and TRBJ1-6; D unclear. Germline V gives CDR1 MGHRA, CDR2 YSYEKL. Trimming took off 1 base at V and 9 bases at J, with 10 bases between the two ends. The CDR3 has 14 residues. This chain's CDR3 is CASSQAGGGSPLHF. The CDR3 DNA reads TGCGCCAGCAGCCAAGCAGGAGGTGGTTCACCCCTCCACTTT.

V gene TRBV7-8 combines with J gene TRBJ2-2, with D possibly called TRBD1 or TRBD2 (5 bases each). The ends were cut back, 2 bases at V and 1 base at J, with 11 bases in the middle. Germline CDR1 reads SGHVS; CDR2 reads FQNEAQ. This CDR3 contains 16 residues. Here the CDR3 reads CASSLSGARNTGELFF. CDR3 bases: TGTGCCAGCAGCTTATCCGGGGCGCGGAACACCGGGGAGCTGTTTTTT.

V gene TRBV2 combines with J gene TRBJ1-2, with 8 bases identical to TRBD1. The CDR3 is made up of 14 amino acids. Germline V gives CDR1 SNHLY, CDR2 FYNNEI. V shed 3 bases and J 2 bases; nucleotides not matched to a gene: 2. CDR3 nucleotides: TGTGCCAGCAGTGACAGGGGGCTGAACTATGGCTACACCTTC. Translated: CASSDRGLNYGYTF.

This clone was seen a handful of times. Its ends do not fully match the called genes, so a read error is possible. The chain carries TRBV11-3 and TRBJ1-4; D possibly corresponds to TRBD1 (6 bases). The germline V gene encodes CDR1 SGHNT and CDR2 YENEEA. The CDR3 contains 13 residues. The CDR3 bases are TGTGCCAGCAGCTTAGGACCCGATGGGGACACCATTTTT. Translated, it gives CASSLGPDGDTIF.

The rearrangement links TRBV7-8 to TRBJ1-5; D remains unclear. CDR3 length: 13 amino acids. V shed 5 bases and J shed 1 base, with 6 bases lying between them. CDR1 and CDR2 (germline): SGHVS, FQNEAQ. CDR3 DNA: TGTGCCAGCAGCCCCCAGAGCAATCAGCCCCAGCATTTT. Translation: CASSPQSNQPQHF.

This clone was counted a single time. The chain couples TRBV4-2 to TRBJ2-5; 7 nucleotides align to TRBD2. After removal of 0 bases from V and 6 bases from J, the junction contained 10 bases not matched to a gene. Germline CDR1 is LGHNA and CDR2 is YNFKEQ. CDR3 length: 16 amino acids. The CDR3 DNA is TGTGCCAGCAGCCAAGACTCTGGCGGGAGTTATAAGACCCAGTACTTC. Translation: CASSQDSGGSYKTQYF.

This clone was recorded only once. The chain employs TRBV5-6 and TRBJ2-3, with 7 bases aligning to TRBD1. This CDR3 is 16 amino acids long. The V segment lost 5 bases and the J segment 0 bases; nucleotides outside the gene matches: 9. Looked up from germline, CDR1 is SGHDT and CDR2 is YYEEEE. The CDR3 sequence: CASSRRGLPSTDTQYF. CDR3 in DNA: TGTGCCAGCAGTCGTAGGGGGCTTCCTAGCACAGATACGCAGTATTTT. Looking up the rest from reference TRBV5-6 and TRBJ2-3 gives the full variable domain: DAGVTQSPTHLIKTRGQQVTLRCSPKSGHDTVSWYQQALGQGPQFIFQYYEEEERQRGNFPDRFSGHQFPNYSSELNVNALLLGDSALYLCASSRRGLPSTDTQYFGPGTRLTVL.

The rearrangement links TRBV15 to TRBJ2-5; unclear D gene. The V end lost 0 bases, the J end lost 4 bases, and 12 bases lay between the germline ends. Per the germline V gene, CDR1 is LNHNV and CDR2 is YYDKDF (reference sequence). The CDR3 is 15 residues long. Written as DNA, the CDR3 is TGTGCCACCAGCAGAGACTGGACGATGCCAGAGACCCAGTACTTC. The encoded protein is CATSRDWTMPETQYF. The variable domain in full, completed from reference TRBV15 and TRBJ2-5, reads DAMVIQNPRYQVTQFGKPVTLSCSQTLNHNVMYWYQQKSSQAPKLLFHYYDKDFNNEADTPDNFQSRRPNTSFCFLDIRSPGLGDTAMYLCATSRDWTMPETQYFGPGTRLLVL.

This chain joins TRBV5-1 and TRBJ2-7, with 10 bases aligning to TRBD1. From germline, CDR1 is SGHRS and CDR2 YFSETQ. The CDR3 consists of 14 residues. Losses at the gene ends were 4 bases for V and 6 bases for J; bases not matched to a gene: 7. Here the CDR3 reads CASSIGTGEGEQYF. In DNA, the CDR3 is TGCGCCAGCAGCATCGGGACAGGGGAGGGCGAGCAGTACTTC.

The chain links TRBV11-2 to TRBJ2-1; D is possibly TRBD2 (5 bases). CDR3 length: 14 amino acids. CDR1 and CDR2 from the germline V gene are SGHAT and FQNNGV. Trimming took 5 bases from V and 9 from J, leaving 17 bases between them. This CDR3 reads CASSQGSSGGEQFF. The CDR3 nucleotides read TGTGCCAGCAGCCAAGGGTCCTCCGGAGGTGAGCAGTTCTTC.

The chain recombines TRBV30 with TRBJ2-7, with 8 nucleotides matching TRBD1. Germline assignment: CDR1 GTSNPN and CDR2 SVGIG (reference sequence). Trimming at V came to 5 bases and at J to 6 bases, leaving 3 bases not matched to a gene. The CDR3 consists of 11 residues. This chain's CDR3 is CAWRTGPEQYF. The CDR3 region has the DNA TGTGCCTGGCGGACAGGGCCCGAGCAGTACTTC.

This clone was observed a few times. This chain links TRBV9 with TRBJ2-3; 7 positions match TRBD2. The length of the CDR3 is 14 residues. V gave up 3 bases and J gave up 5 bases; unmatched junction bases: 6. Germline V gene data show CDR1 as SGDLS and CDR2 as YYNGEE. CDR3 DNA sequence: TGTGCCAGCAGCGGGGCTAGCGGAGGAGATACGCAGTATTTT. This codes for CASSGASGGDTQYF.

The chain uses TRBV7-9 and TRBJ1-1; D may be TRBD1 (5 bases). Deletions cut 2 bases from V and 4 bases from J, with 11 bases between. Germline V gives CDR1 SEHNR, CDR2 FQNEAQ (reference sequence). The CDR3 spans 14 residues. Here the CDR3 DNA reads TGTGCCAGCAGCTTAAGGGGTCGGGCCACTGAAGCTTTCTTT. Translating it yields CASSLRGRATEAFF.

The chain couples TRBV1 to TRBJ1-1; the table's D call, TRBD1, has no DNA check behind it. TRBV1 counts as a pseudogene. CDR3 length: 21 residues. As DNA, the CDR3 is TGCACCAGCAGCCAAAATGATAACTTACAGGGGCCAAGTATTCTGAACACTGAAGCTTTCTTT. Amino acid sequence: CTSSQNDNLQGPSILNTEAFF.

The chain has TRBV30 and TRBJ1-3, with 8 bases identical to TRBD1. The CDR3 length is 15 residues. V lost 5 bases, J lost 0 bases, and 6 bases stayed unmatched. Germline V gene data show CDR1 as GTSNPN and CDR2 as SVGIG (reference sequence). The CDR3 reads CAWDTGTGSGNTIYF. DNA of the CDR3: TGTGCCTGGGATACCGGGACAGGCTCTGGAAACACCATATATTTT. The whole variable domain, remainder taken from reference TRBV30 and TRBJ1-3, is SQTIHQWPATLVQPVGSPLSLECTVEGTSNPNLYWYRQAAGRGLQLLFYSVGIGQISSEVPQNLSASRPQDRQFILSSKKLLLSDSGFYLCAWDTGTGSGNTIYFGEGSWLTVV.

The V gene is TRBV27, the J gene TRBJ1-2, with TRBD1 matching 9 bases. This CDR3 comprises 15 residues. In germline, CDR1 is MNHEY, CDR2 SMNVEV (reference sequence). With 4 bases clipped from V and 1 base from J, the junction kept 4 bases outside the gene matches. CDR3 nucleotides: TGTGCCAGCAGTTATGGGACAGGGAGTAACTATGGCTACACCTTC. Its translation: CASSYGTGSNYGYTF.

This clone was detected only a few times. The CDR3 DNA is TGTGCCAGTAGTATATACGAGGGAGAAAAACTGTTTTTT. Residues: CASSIYEGEKLFF. The rearrangement uses TRBV19 and TRBJ1-4, with D uncertain. From germline, CDR1 is LNHDA and CDR2 SQIVND (reference sequence). V was clipped by 2 bases and J by 8 bases, with 9 bases between them. This CDR3 is 13 amino acids long.

CDR3 sequence: CASSIGTSHETQYF. The DNA of the CDR3 is TGTGCCAGCAGCATCGGGACTAGTCATGAGACCCAGTACTTC. V is TRBV7-9 and J is TRBJ2-5; the match to TRBD2 covers 8 bases. This CDR3 has 14 residues. The V gene's germline CDR1 is SEHNR and CDR2 FQNEAQ (reference sequence). With V trimmed by 5 bases and J by 5 bases, 7 bases remained unmatched. Variable domain in full (rest from reference TRBV7-9 and TRBJ2-5): DTGVSQNPRHKITKRGQNVTFRCDPISEHNRLYWYRQTLGQGPEFLTYFQNEAQLEKSRLLSDRFSAERPKGSFSTLEIQRTEQGDSAMYLCASSIGTSHETQYFGPGTRLLVL.